This T cell receptor beta chain is drawn from a study of T cell responses to AZD1222 COVID-19 vaccine. Study-wide points: Among those given AZD1222, only five or six were seropositive at baseline. Every sample of the repertoires postdated the peak T cell response.

Of note for this clone: Its target is not known.

Germline CDR1 and CDR2: SGHTA and FQGTGA. The CDR3 is made up of 13 amino acids. The ends were cut back, 2 bases at V and 7 bases at J, with 9 bases in the middle. The method was immunoSEQ multiplex PCR; TCRdb's version includes in-frame clones alone and lacks a portion of them. This sample has about 96,000 clones, with about 90% found just once. The chain couples TRBV7-3 to TRBJ2-1; perhaps TRBD2 as D (5 bases). The receptor comes from an adult in good health. The source was peripheral blood, collected on day 0 of MenACWY control vaccination. In DNA form, the CDR3 reads TGTGCCAGCAGCTTACTAGCTGGAAATGAGCAGTTCTTC. Translation gives CASSLLAGNEQFF. The whole variable domain, remainder taken from reference TRBV7-3 and TRBJ2-1, is GAGVSQTPSNKVTEKGKYVELRCDPISGHTALYWYRQSLGQGPEFLIYFQGTGAADDSGLPNDRFFAVRPEGSVSTLKIQRTERGDSAVYLCASSLLAGNEQFFGPGTRLTVL.